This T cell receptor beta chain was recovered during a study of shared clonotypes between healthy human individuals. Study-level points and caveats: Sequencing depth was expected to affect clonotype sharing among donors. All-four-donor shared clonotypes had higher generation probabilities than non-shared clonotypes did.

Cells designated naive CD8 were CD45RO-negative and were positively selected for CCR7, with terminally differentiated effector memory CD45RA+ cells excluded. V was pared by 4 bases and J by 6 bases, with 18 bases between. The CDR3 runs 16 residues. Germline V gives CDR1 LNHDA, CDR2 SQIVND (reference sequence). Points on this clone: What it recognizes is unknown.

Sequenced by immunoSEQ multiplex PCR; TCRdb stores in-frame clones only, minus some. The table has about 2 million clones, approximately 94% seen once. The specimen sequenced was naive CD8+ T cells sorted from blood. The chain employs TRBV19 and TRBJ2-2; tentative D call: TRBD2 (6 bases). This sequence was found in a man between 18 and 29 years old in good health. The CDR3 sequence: CASSTIPEGIAGELFF. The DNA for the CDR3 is TGTGCCAGTAGTACCATCCCGGAGGGGATAGCCGGGGAGCTGTTTTTT.